This T cell receptor beta chain was retrieved from a study of blood T cell repertoires in COVID-19. As for the study in general: Both acute and convalescent COVID-19 samples were obtained from the United States, Italy and Spain. In each case, the material was cDNA or gDNA derived from T cells, B-cell-depleted T cells, or PBMCs.

Data came from immunoSEQ multiplex PCR; TCRdb stores just in-frame clones and leaves some out. The data contain about 130,000 clones, around 83% of them seen just once; the ten biggest clones take up about 9.6%. This CDR3 contains 14 residues. The V gene's germline CDR1 is MRHNA and CDR2 SNTAGT. With V trimmed by 7 bases and J by 9 bases, 11 bases remained unmatched. Sequencing was carried out using peripheral blood. The J gene is TRBJ2-1, the V gene TRBV6-4, with 8 bases that match TRBD1. The receptor comes from a man between 35 and 55 years old with active or convalescent COVID-19. The CDR3, as DNA: TGTGCCAGCAAGCGGACAGGGCTCGGGGGTGAGCAGTTCTTC. It yields the protein CASKRTGLGGEQFF.